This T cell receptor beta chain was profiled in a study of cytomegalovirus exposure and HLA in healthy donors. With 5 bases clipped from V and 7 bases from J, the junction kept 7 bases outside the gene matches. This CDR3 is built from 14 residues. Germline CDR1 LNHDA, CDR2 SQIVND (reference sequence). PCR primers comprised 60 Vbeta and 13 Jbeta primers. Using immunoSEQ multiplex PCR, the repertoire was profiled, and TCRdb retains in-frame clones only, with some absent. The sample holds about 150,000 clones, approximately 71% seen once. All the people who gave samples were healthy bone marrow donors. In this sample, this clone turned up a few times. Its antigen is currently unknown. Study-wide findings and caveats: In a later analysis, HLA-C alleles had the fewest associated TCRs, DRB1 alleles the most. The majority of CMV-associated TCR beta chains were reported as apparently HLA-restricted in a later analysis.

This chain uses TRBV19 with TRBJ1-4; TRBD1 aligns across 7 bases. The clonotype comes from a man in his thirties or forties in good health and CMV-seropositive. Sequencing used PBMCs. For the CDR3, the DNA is TGTGCCAGTAGTCCCAGGGGGGCAGGTGAAAAACTGTTTTTT. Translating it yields CASSPRGAGEKLFF. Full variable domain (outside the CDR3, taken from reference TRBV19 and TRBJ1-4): DGGITQSPKYLFRKEGQNVTLSCEQNLNHDAMYWYRQDPGQGLRLIYYSQIVNDFQKGDIAEGYSVSREKKESFPLTVTSAQKNPTAFYLCASSPRGAGEKLFFGSGTQLSVL.